This T cell receptor (beta chain) appears in the sequencing data of a study of spatial heterogeneity in lung cancer. Study as a whole: Alpha-chain detections were consistently fewer than beta-chain detections among the sequences. The library had UMIs, and each TCR and UMI pair averaged more than ten raw reads.

Study outcomes and limitations: Resection saw ubiquitous expanded tumor TCRs appear in blood more than follow-up did.

Time point denoted: sample taken at primary tumor resection. Whole RNA from tumor, nontumor lung or frozen PBMC was sequenced unsorted. The cohort: some 70 early-stage, untreated non-small cell lung cancer patients. This clonotype was observed at least ten times. Its specificity is not known. TCRdb fed the 5' RACE reads into MiXCR, producing one record per CDR3 protein. Seen here are tens of thousands of distinct CDR3 sequences, about an eighth observed once, and the top ten hold 6.5% to 7.5%. Per the germline V gene, CDR1 is MNHEY and CDR2 is SVGAGI. The CDR3 contains 16 residues. V gave up 6 bases and J gave up 4 bases, with 19 bases separating them.

This chain joins TRBV6-5 and TRBJ1-3; D unclear. The sequence derives from a male donor with early-stage non-small cell lung cancer. The sample here was PBMCs, taken at surgery. The DNA for the CDR3 is TGTGCCAGCAGCCCCTCCGGTCCCGTCCTCGGAAACACCATATATTTT. This codes for CASSPSGPVLGNTIYF.